Presented here are 29 T cell receptor beta chains from one specimen sequenced in a study of a mutant IDH1 vaccine in newly diagnosed glioma. Some clones are missing from TCRdb's copy, which holds only in-frame ones; the method was immunoSEQ multiplex PCR. Counted here are over 30,000 clones, roughly 80% occurring once; the ten biggest clones make up approximately 24%. Time point meaning: week 5, during vaccination. The investigators gave 300 ug of mutant IDH1 20-mer peptide in each vaccine dose, together with topical imiquimod. The antigens for these receptors are not known. The source was PBMCs, collected from a glioma patient whose treatment included an IDH1 peptide vaccine. The receptors originated from a man aged 30 to 45 with glioma.

This clone was counted a single time. The chain uses TRBV4-3 and TRBJ1-2, with D unresolved. CDR1 LGHNA and CDR2 YSLEER come from the germline V gene. The CDR3 consists of 14 residues. Trimming stripped 0 bases from V and 9 bases from J, with 14 bases between. CDR3 sequence reads: CASSQEPSSWRYTF. The CDR3 DNA reads TGCGCCAGCAGCCAAGAACCCTCCAGTTGGCGCTACACCTTC.

The rearrangement links TRBV7-3 to TRBJ1-2, with TRBD1 matching 9 bases. This CDR3 comprises 15 residues. Germline CDR1 SGHTA, CDR2 FQGTGA. J gave up 6 bases and V 5 bases, and 10 bases lay outside the gene matches. The CDR3, as DNA: TGTGCCAGCAGCCCATCCGGGACAGGGAGCCATGGCTACACCTTC. Protein sequence: CASSPSGTGSHGYTF.

The chain is built from TRBV6-4 and TRBJ2-2; 9 positions match TRBD1. Germline V gene lookup returns CDR1 MRHNA and CDR2 SNTAGT. The CDR3 length is 14 residues. The ends lost 6 bases at V and 5 bases at J; junction bases unmatched: 4. The CDR3 bases are TGTGCCAGCAGAGGGGACAGGGAGACCGGGGAGCTGTTTTTT. Translation: CASRGDRETGELFF.

This chain links TRBV5-1 with TRBJ1-4; TRBD1 might be the D (5 bases). V was clipped by 1 base and J by 3 bases, with 10 bases between them. Germline V lookup: CDR1 SGHRS, CDR2 YFSETQ. The CDR3 spans 15 residues. The CDR3 spells CASSLMGVANEKLFF. The DNA of the CDR3 is TGCGCCAGCAGCTTGATGGGGGTGGCTAATGAAAAACTGTTTTTT.

The chain is built from TRBV7-7 and TRBJ2-7, with TRBD1 matching 8 bases. This CDR3 is built from 14 residues. Germline loops: CDR1 SSHAT, CDR2 FNYEAQ (reference sequence). V lost 5 bases, J lost 2 bases, and 5 bases stayed unmatched. CDR3 sequence: CASSQGASPYEQYF. CDR3 nucleotide sequence: TGTGCCAGCAGCCAGGGGGCCAGTCCCTACGAGCAGTACTTC.

The chain uses TRBV18 and TRBJ2-3; tentatively, D is TRBD1 (6 bases). This CDR3 comprises 15 residues. In germline, CDR1 is KGHSH, CDR2 LQKENI. V was shortened by 0 bases and J by 1 base, with 8 bases between the two germline ends. CDR3 region: CASSPPSGGTDTQYF. CDR3 bases: TGTGCCAGCTCACCACCATCAGGGGGCACAGATACGCAGTATTTT.

The rearrangement joins TRBV29-1 to TRBJ2-7, with 11 positions matching TRBD2. Trimming took 4 bases from V and 2 from J; bases not matched to a gene: 4. Germline V gene sequence: CDR1 SQVTM, CDR2 ANQGSEA. The CDR3 length is 14 residues. The DNA of the CDR3 is TGCAGCGTTGCGGGACTAGCGGACACCTACGAGCAGTACTTC. Translated, it gives CSVAGLADTYEQYF.

This chain uses TRBV2 with TRBJ2-1; TRBD2 agrees at 9 bases. The CDR3 length is 15 residues. Trimming took 6 bases from V and 3 from J; bases not matched to a gene: 6. In germline, CDR1 is SNHLY, CDR2 FYNNEI. CDR3 nucleotides: TGTGCCAGCAGGGCGACTAGCGGAGACTACAATGAGCAGTTCTTC. Its protein is CASRATSGDYNEQFF.

This chain connects TRBV25-1 to TRBJ1-2; 7 bases fit TRBD1. The germline V gene encodes CDR1 MGHDK and CDR2 SYGVNS. The CDR3 consists of 13 residues. V dropped 6 bases and J dropped 2; count of bases not matched to a gene: 3. The CDR3 region has the DNA TGTGCCAGCAGGGCAGGGGGAAACTATGGCTACACCTTC. Its protein product is CASRAGGNYGYTF.

The chain combines TRBV7-9 with TRBJ1-2; the D gene is possibly TRBD1 (5 bases). Per the germline V gene, CDR1 is SEHNR and CDR2 is FQNEAQ (reference sequence). V lost 1 base to trimming and J lost 3 bases, with 12 bases between them. This CDR3 spans 15 amino acids. CDR3 coding DNA: TGTGCCAGCAGCTTAGAGGCGGGGCAGGACTATGGCTACACCTTC. Translated: CASSLEAGQDYGYTF.

The J gene is TRBJ1-5, the V gene TRBV4-1, with D possibly being TRBD1 (5 bases). The CDR3 loop spans 17 amino acids. The germline gives CDR1 MGHRA, CDR2 YSYEKL. V gave up 0 bases and J gave up 2 bases, with 14 bases separating them. The CDR3 region has the DNA TGCGCCAGCAGCCAAGATGAGGGACGGAGGGGCAATCAGCCCCAGCATTTT. Translating it yields CASSQDEGRRGNQPQHF.

The chain couples TRBV6-1 to TRBJ2-7, with D possibly being TRBD1 (5 bases). Trimming took off 6 bases at V and 4 bases at J, with 13 bases between the two ends. CDR1 MNHNS and CDR2 SASEGT come from the germline V gene. The CDR3 consists of 13 residues. The CDR3 loop is CASRNLDRYEQYF. The CDR3, as DNA: TGTGCCAGCAGAAACTTAGACAGATACGAGCAGTACTTC.

The CDR3 DNA follows: TGTGCCAGTAGTAGCGGGGACTATTACGAGCAGTACTTC. It encodes CASSSGDYYEQYF. The chain combines TRBV19 with TRBJ2-7; 7 nucleotides agree with TRBD2. CDR3 length equals 13 residues. The germline gives CDR1 LNHDA, CDR2 SQIVND (reference sequence). V trimming: 4 bases; J trimming: 4 bases; junction bases outside the gene matches: 4. Supplemented by reference TRBV19 and TRBJ2-7, the full variable domain reads DGGITQSPKYLFRKEGQNVTLSCEQNLNHDAMYWYRQDPGQGLRLIYYSQIVNDFQKGDIAEGYSVSREKKESFPLTVTSAQKNPTAFYLCASSSGDYYEQYFGPGTRLTVT.

The chain couples TRBV10-3 to TRBJ1-2, with D possibly matching TRBD1 (5 bases). Germline V gene lookup returns CDR1 ENHRY and CDR2 SYGVKD. V was pared by 4 bases and J by 6 bases, with 12 bases between. This CDR3 region has 13 residues. The CDR3 sequence: CAISGSGTDGYTF. The CDR3, as DNA: TGTGCCATCAGTGGATCCGGGACGGATGGCTACACCTTC.

The J gene is TRBJ1-1, the V gene TRBV5-1; D gene uncertain. This CDR3 region has 14 residues. Between the trimmed V and J ends, which lost 3 bases and 5 bases, there was a span of 14 bases. CDR1 and CDR2 (germline): SGHRS, YFSETQ. The CDR3 DNA reads as TGCGCCAGCAGCTCGACCCAAGGCGGAACTGAAGCTTTCTTT. Translating it yields CASSSTQGGTEAFF.

The genes are TRBV27 and TRBJ2-1, with a possible D match to TRBD2 (6 bases). The V gene lost 8 bases and the J gene lost 6 bases, with 17 bases spanning the gap. This CDR3 has 14 residues. From germline, CDR1 is MNHEY and CDR2 SMNVEV (reference sequence). The CDR3: CASRRLGGINEQFF. CDR3 DNA sequence: TGTGCCAGCCGCCGCCTGGGAGGCATCAATGAGCAGTTCTTC.

The gene calls are TRBV19 and TRBJ2-2, with TRBD2 matching 10 bases. After removal of 5 bases from V and 7 bases from J, the junction contained 13 bases not matched to a gene. CDR3 length equals 17 residues. Germline V gene sequence: CDR1 LNHDA, CDR2 SQIVND (reference sequence). Here the CDR3 reads CASSSPGATSGIGELFF. CDR3 coding DNA: TGTGCCAGTAGTTCCCCCGGAGCTACTAGCGGGATCGGGGAGCTGTTTTTT.

The rearrangement links TRBV7-9 to TRBJ1-3; perhaps TRBD1 as D (6 bases). Between the trimmed V and J ends, which lost 6 bases and 1 base, there was a span of 10 bases. In germline, CDR1 is SEHNR, CDR2 FQNEAQ (reference sequence). This CDR3 has 14 residues. CDR3 loop: CASRRGGSGNTIYF. The CDR3 nucleotides are TGTGCCAGCAGGAGGGGGGGTTCTGGAAACACCATATATTTT.

This clone has just one count. The chain employs TRBV11-1 and TRBJ2-1; TRBD2 might be the D (6 bases). This CDR3 region has 16 residues. V shed 5 bases and J shed 0 bases, with 14 bases lying between them. Germline V CDR1 and CDR2: SGHAT, FQDESV (reference sequence). CDR3 residues: CASSLGTLSSYNEQFF. In DNA, the CDR3 is TGTGCCAGCAGCCTAGGGACTTTGAGCTCCTACAATGAGCAGTTCTTC.

The chain is built from TRBV18 and TRBJ2-7; 10 bases align to TRBD1. Germline CDR1 is KGHSH and CDR2 is LQKENI. This CDR3 has 15 residues. V lost 3 bases, J lost 2 bases, and 4 bases stayed unmatched. The CDR3: CASSPSGQGTYEQYF. The CDR3 region has the DNA TGTGCCAGCTCACCTTCGGGACAGGGGACCTACGAGCAGTACTTC. The full variable domain, rest sourced from reference TRBV18 and TRBJ2-7, is NAGVMQNPRHLVRRRGQEARLRCSPMKGHSHVYWYRQLPEEGLKFMVYLQKENIIDESGMPKERFSAEFPKEGPSILRIQQVVRGDSAAYFCASSPSGQGTYEQYFGPGTRLTVT.

The chain carries TRBV6-5 and TRBJ2-5; possibly TRBD1 for D (6 bases). Trimming removed 6 bases from V and 3 bases from J, with 11 bases in between. Germline V gene data show CDR1 as MNHEY and CDR2 as SVGAGI. The CDR3 is made up of 13 amino acids. As DNA, the CDR3 is TGTGCCAGCAGGGAGACAGGAGAAGAGACCCAGTACTTC. Protein sequence: CASRETGEETQYF.

J is TRBJ2-2 and V is TRBV9, with 15 bases fitting TRBD2. The CDR3 is 17 amino acids. The germline V gene encodes CDR1 SGDLS and CDR2 YYNGEE. V lost 1 base, J lost 6 bases, and 4 bases stayed unmatched. The CDR3 reads CASSVYRTSGGAGELFF. The CDR3 DNA is TGTGCCAGCAGCGTATATCGGACTAGCGGGGGGGCCGGGGAGCTGTTTTTT. The full variable domain, completed using reference TRBV9 and TRBJ2-2, is DSGVTQTPKHLITATGQRVTLRCSPRSGDLSVYWYQQSLDQGLQFLIQYYNGEERAKGNILERFSAQQFPDLHSELNLSSLELGDSALYFCASSVYRTSGGAGELFFGEGSRLTVL.

This chain joins TRBV6-5 and TRBJ2-4; no clear D gene. This CDR3 contains 13 residues. Germline loops: CDR1 MNHEY, CDR2 SVGAGI. V was trimmed by 4 bases and J by 6 bases, leaving 10 bases between them. CDR3 residues: CASSSGRPNIQYF. CDR3 in DNA: TGTGCCAGCAGTTCGGGTAGACCAAACATTCAGTACTTC.

V and J are TRBV19 and TRBJ1-5; D is unresolved. The CDR3 consists of 13 residues. Trimming removed 3 bases at V and 16 bases at J, with 19 bases between. CDR1 and CDR2 (germline): LNHDA, SQIVND (reference sequence). CDR3 DNA: TGTGCCAGTAGTATGGGTATGGACCGCTCCGAACATTTT. It codes for CASSMGMDRSEHF.

This chain joins TRBV1 and TRBJ1-2; the D segment call TRBD1 is taken from the table without a DNA check. TRBV1 constitutes a pseudogene. The CDR3 is made up of 13 amino acids. DNA of the CDR3: TGCACCAGCAGCACAGGGGGGAACTATGGCTACACCTTC. Its translation: CTSSTGGNYGYTF.

V usage is TRBV7-2 and J usage is TRBJ1-6, with 8 nucleotides matching TRBD1. The CDR3 is 15 amino acids. Trimming cost V 4 bases and J 6 bases; bases outside gene matches: 5. Germline V gene data show CDR1 as SGHTA and CDR2 as FQGNSA. The CDR3 spells CASSSAQGGNSPLHF. In nucleotides, the CDR3 is TGTGCCAGCAGCTCGGCACAGGGGGGTAATTCACCCCTCCACTTT.

V usage is TRBV6-1 and J usage is TRBJ1-5, with D maybe TRBD1 (5 bases). Germline CDR1 MNHNS, CDR2 SASEGT. The V end lost 4 bases, the J end lost 5 bases, and 9 bases lay between the germline ends. The CDR3 covers 13 residues. The CDR3 nucleotides are TGTGCCAGCAGTGGACAGCTTGATCAGCCCCAGCATTTT. Its translation is CASSGQLDQPQHF.

The chain employs TRBV6-5 and TRBJ2-5; a weak D match, TRBD1 (6 bases). The DNA end favors TRBJ2-7, so the J call may be wrong. The CDR3 has 15 amino acids. Germline lookup yields CDR1 MNHEY and CDR2 SVGAGI. This CDR3 is CASGFWAGATYEQYF. The CDR3 DNA is TGTGCCAGCGGCTTCTGGGCAGGGGCCACCTACGAGCAGTACTTC.

The table lists this clone with a few counts. Different DNA sequences within this sample yield the same CDR3. The chain couples TRBV6-1 to TRBJ1-5; 7 bases map to TRBD1. V lost 7 bases, J lost 1 base, and 4 bases stayed unmatched. CDR1 and CDR2 (germline): MNHNS, SASEGT. This CDR3 has 14 amino acids. Written as DNA, the CDR3 is TGTGCCAGCAACCCGACAGGGAGCAATCAGCCCCAGCATTTT. As protein: CASNPTGSNQPQHF.